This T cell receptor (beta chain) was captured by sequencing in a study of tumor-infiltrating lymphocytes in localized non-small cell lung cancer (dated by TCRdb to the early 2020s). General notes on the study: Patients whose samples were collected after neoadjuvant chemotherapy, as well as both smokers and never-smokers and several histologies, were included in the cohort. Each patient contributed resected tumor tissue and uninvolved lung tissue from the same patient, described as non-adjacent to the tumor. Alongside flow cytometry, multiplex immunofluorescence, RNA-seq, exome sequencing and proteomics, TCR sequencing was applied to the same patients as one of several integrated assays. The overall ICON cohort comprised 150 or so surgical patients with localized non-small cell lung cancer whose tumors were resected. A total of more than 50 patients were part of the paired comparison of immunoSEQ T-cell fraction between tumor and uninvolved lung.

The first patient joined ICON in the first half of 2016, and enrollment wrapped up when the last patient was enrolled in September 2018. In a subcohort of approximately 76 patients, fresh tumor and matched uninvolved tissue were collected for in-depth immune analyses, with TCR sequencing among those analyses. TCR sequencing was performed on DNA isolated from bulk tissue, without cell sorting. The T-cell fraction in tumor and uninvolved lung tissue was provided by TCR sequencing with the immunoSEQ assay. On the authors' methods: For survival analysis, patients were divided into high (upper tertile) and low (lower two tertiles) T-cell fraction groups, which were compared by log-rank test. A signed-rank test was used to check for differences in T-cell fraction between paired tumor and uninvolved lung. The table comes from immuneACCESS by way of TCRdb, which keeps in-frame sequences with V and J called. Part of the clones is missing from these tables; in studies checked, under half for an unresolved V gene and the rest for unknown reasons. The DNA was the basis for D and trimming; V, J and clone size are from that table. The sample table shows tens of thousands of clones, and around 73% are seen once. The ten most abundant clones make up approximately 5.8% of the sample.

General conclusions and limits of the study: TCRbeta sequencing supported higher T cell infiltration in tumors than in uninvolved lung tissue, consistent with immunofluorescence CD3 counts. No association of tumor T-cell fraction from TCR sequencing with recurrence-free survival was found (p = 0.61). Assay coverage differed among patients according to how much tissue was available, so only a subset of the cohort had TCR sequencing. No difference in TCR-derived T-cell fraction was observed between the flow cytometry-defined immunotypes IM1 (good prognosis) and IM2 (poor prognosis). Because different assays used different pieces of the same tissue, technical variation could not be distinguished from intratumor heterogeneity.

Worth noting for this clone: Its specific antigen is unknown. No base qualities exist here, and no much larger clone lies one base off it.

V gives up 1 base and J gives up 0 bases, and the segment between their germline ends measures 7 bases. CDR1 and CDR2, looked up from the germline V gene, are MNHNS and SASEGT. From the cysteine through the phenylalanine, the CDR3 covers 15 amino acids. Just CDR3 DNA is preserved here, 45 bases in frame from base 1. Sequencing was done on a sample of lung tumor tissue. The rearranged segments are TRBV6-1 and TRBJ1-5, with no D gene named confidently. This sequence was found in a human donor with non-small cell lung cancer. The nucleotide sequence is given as TGTGCCAGCAGTGAAGAGGTCTTTAGCAATCAGCCCCAGCATTTT. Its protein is CASSEEVFSNQPQHF.